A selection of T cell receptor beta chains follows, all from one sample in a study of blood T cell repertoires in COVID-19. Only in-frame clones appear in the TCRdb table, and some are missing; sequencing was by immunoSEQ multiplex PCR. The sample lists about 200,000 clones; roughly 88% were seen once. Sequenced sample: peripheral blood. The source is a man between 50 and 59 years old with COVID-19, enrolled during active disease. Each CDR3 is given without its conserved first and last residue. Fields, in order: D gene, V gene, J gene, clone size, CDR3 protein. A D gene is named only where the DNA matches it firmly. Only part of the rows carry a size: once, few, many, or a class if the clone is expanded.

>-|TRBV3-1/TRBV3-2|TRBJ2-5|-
ASSPIASGETQY
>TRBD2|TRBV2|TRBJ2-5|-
ASSEGGRAQY
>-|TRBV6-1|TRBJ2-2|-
ASSEAIDGYTGELF
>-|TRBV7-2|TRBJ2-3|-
ASSSGTGTDTQY
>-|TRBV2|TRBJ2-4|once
ASMGPTGNIQY
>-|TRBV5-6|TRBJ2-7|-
ASSPGGYEQY
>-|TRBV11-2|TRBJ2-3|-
ASSLVAGTSTDTQY
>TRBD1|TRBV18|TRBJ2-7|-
ASSLRQGTYYEQY
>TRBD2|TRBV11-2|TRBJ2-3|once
ASSLDQLAGDTDTQY
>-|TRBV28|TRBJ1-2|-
ASSPPVQGYGYT
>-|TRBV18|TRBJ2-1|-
ASSRLGAGLHYNEQF
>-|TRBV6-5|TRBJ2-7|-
ASSYSVSSYEQY
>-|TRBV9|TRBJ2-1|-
ASSVELAAYNEQF
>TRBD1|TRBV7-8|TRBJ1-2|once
ASSLGTGTNGYT
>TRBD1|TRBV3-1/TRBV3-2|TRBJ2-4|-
ASSQGQGQNIQY
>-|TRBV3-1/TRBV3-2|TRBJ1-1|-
ASSPQGGATEAF
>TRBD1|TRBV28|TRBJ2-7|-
ASITGGTGTH
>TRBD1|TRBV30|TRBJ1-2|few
AWRGDRANYGYT
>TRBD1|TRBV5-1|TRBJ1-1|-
ASSLTGGSGTEAF
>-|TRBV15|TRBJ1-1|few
ATSREALNTEAF
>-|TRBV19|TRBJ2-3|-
ASRSYTDTQY
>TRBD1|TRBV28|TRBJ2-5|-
ASSLTLGGQGIGETQY
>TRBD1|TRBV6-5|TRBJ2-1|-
ASSSHRGRDWEQF
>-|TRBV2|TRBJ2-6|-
ASSVDSGANVLT
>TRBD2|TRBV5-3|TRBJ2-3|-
ARGPPRVGGSTDTQY
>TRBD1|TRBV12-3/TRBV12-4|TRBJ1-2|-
ASSRTGYGYT
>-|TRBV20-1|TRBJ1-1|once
SAPAEGAF
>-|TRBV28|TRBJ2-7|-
ASSPWAEQY
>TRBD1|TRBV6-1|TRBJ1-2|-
ASSDTNRGLLGYGYT
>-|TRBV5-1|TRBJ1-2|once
ASATVGSSYGYT
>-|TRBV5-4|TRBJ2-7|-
ASSLGGGTYEQY
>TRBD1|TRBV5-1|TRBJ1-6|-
ASSLEGARSPLH
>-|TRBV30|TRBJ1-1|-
AWSPARNTEAF
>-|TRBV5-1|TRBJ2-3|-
ASIKSGTDTQY
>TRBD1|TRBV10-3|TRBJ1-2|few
AISRQGDPYGYT
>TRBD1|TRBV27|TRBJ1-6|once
ASSFTGTGGAGNSPLH
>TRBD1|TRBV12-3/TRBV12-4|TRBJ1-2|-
ASSLWDRAN